Listed here are 5 T cell receptor beta chains from one sample, sequenced in a study of spatial heterogeneity in lung cancer. The time point: sample taken at primary tumor resection. TCRdb used MiXCR to reprocess the 5' RACE reads, holding one entry per CDR3 protein. The sample carries over 50,000 distinct CDR3 sequences, nearly 6.5% recorded once. This material consisted of PBMCs, taken at surgery. The source is a female donor with early-stage non-small cell lung cancer.

This clonotype was counted between two and nine times. V and J are TRBV6-1 and TRBJ2-5; perhaps TRBD2 as D (5 bases). V dropped 7 bases and J dropped 5 bases, with 14 bases sitting between them. CDR3 length equals 13 residues. Germline V lookup: CDR1 MNHNS, CDR2 SASEGT. CDR3 bases: TGTGCCAGCACCGCGGACTCCCCGGAGACCCAGTACTTC. Translating it yields CASTADSPETQYF.

Many counts were recorded for this clonotype. This chain joins TRBV11-3 and TRBJ1-1, with 8 bases fitting TRBD1. Trimming took 5 bases from V and 8 from J; bases not matched to a gene: 10. The CDR3 covers 14 residues. Germline loops: CDR1 SGHNT, CDR2 YENEEA. In DNA form, the CDR3 reads TGTGCCAGCAGCCTCCGGACAGGGACTACCGAAGCTTTCTTT. It is translated as CASSLRTGTTEAFF.

The chain employs TRBV5-1 and TRBJ2-2; no reliable D call. V was shortened by 2 bases and J by 0 bases, with 8 bases between the two germline ends. CDR1 is SGHRS and CDR2 is YFSETQ in the germline V gene. This CDR3 is 15 amino acids long. Written as DNA, the CDR3 is TGCGCCAGCAGCTTACTCGATTCGAACACCGGGGAGCTGTTTTTT. Translated: CASSLLDSNTGELFF. Complete variable domain (other parts from reference TRBV5-1 and TRBJ2-2): KAGVTQTPRYLIKTRGQQVTLSCSPISGHRSVSWYQQTPGQGLQFLFEYFSETQRNKGNFPGRFSGRQFSNSRSEMNVSTLELGDSALYLCASSLLDSNTGELFFGEGSRLTVL.

In this sample, this clonotype turned up many times. The V and J genes are TRBV7-9 and TRBJ1-2; D ambiguous. Trimming shortened V by 4 bases and J by 8 bases, and 14 bases separated the two germline ends. This CDR3 is built from 13 residues. Germline V CDR1 and CDR2: SEHNR, FQNEAQ (reference sequence). CDR3 in DNA: TGTGCCAGCAGCTCTACGAGTGCGCGGGGCTACACCTTC. This gives the protein CASSSTSARGYTF.

J is TRBJ2-7 and V is TRBV28, with unresolved D. Germline CDR1 is MDHEN and CDR2 is SYDVKM. Deletions cut 5 bases from V and 3 bases from J, with 20 bases between. The CDR3 has 16 residues. The CDR3 is CASSPTPALLLYEQYV. As DNA, the CDR3 is TGTGCCAGCAGTCCCACCCCTGCACTTCTCCTCTACGAGCAGTACGTC.